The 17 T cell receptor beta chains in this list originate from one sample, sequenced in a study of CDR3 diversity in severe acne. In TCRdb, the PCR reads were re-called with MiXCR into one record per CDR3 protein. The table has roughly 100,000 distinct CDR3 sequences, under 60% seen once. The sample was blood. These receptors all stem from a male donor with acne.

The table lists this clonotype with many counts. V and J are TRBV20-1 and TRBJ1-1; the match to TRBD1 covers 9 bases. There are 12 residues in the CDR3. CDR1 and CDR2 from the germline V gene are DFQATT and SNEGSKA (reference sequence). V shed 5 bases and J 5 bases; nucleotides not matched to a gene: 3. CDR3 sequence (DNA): TGCAGTGCTCGGACAGGGGAGACTGAAGCTTTCTTT. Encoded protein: CSARTGETEAFF.

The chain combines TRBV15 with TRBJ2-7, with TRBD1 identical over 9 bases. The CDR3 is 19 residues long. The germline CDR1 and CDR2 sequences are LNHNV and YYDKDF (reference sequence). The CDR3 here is CATSRGGKQGQGGSYEQYV. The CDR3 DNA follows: TGTGCCACCAGCAGAGGCGGGAAACAGGGACAGGGTGGGAGCTACGAGCAGTACGTG.

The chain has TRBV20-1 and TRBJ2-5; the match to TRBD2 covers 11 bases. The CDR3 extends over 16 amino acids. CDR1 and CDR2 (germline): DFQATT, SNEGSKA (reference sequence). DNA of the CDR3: TGCAATGTTAGAGCAGAAGGGACTAGCGGAGAAGGGACCCAGTACTTC. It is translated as CNVRAEGTSGEGTQYF.

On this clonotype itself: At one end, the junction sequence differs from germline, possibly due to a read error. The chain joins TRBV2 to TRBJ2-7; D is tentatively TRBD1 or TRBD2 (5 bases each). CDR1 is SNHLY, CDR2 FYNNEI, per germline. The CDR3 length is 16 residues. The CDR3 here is CPSSEGFQGFLHEQYF. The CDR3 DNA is TGTCCCAGCAGTGAGGGGTTTCAGGGTTTCCTTCATGAGCAGTACTTC.

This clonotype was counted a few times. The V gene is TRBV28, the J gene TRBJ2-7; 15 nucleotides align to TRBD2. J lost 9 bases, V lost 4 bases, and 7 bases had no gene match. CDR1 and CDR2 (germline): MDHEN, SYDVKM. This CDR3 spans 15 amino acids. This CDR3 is CASSYHPGLAGGQYF. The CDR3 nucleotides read TGTGCCAGCAGTTACCATCCGGGACTAGCGGGAGGGCAGTACTTC.

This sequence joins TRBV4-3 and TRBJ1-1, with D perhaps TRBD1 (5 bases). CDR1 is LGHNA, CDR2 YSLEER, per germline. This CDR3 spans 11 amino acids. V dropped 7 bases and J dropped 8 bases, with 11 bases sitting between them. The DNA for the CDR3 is TGCGCCAGCAAATGGGGGGTCGAAGCTTTCTTT. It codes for CASKWGVEAFF.

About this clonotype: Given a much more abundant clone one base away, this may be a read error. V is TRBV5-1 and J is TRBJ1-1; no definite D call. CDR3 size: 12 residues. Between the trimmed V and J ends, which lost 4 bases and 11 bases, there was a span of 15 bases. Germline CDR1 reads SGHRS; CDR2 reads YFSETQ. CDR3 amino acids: CASSTSTVDAFF. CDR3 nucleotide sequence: TGCGCCAGCAGCACATCCACAGTGGACGCTTTCTTT.

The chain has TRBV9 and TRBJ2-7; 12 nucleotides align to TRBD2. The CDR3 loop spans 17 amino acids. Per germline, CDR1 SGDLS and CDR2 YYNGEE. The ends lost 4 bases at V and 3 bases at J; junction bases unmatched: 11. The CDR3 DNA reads TGTGCCAGCAGCTCTACAATGACTAGCGGGAGAGGCTACGAGCAGTACTTC. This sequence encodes CASSSTMTSGRGYEQYF.

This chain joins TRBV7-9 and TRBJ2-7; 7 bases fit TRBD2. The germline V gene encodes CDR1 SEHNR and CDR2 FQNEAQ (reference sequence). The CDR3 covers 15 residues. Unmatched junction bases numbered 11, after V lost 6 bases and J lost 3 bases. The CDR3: CASSWGGGSGYEQYF. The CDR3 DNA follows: TGTGCCAGCAGTTGGGGCGGCGGGAGCGGCTACGAGCAGTACTTC.

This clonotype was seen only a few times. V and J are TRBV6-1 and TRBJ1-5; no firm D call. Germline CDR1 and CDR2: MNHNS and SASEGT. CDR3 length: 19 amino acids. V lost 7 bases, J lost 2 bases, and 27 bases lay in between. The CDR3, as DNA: TGTGCCAGCATCAAGCCTGGGATTGCGGCGTTTGGATGCAATCAGCCCCAGCATTTT. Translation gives CASIKPGIAAFGCNQPQHF.

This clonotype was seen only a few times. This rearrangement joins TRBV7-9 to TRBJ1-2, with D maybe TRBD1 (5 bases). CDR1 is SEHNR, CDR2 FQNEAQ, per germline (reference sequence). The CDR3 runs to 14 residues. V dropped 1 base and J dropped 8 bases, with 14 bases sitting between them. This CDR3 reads CASSLVSWGSGYTF. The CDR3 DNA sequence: TGTGCCAGCAGCTTAGTATCCTGGGGGTCGGGCTACACCTTC.

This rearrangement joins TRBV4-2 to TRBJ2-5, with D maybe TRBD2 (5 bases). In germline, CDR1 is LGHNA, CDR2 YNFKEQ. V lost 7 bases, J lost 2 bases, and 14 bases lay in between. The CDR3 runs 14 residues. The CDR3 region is CASTPPGSQETQYF. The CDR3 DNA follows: TGTGCCAGCACCCCGCCGGGGTCACAAGAGACCCAGTACTTC.

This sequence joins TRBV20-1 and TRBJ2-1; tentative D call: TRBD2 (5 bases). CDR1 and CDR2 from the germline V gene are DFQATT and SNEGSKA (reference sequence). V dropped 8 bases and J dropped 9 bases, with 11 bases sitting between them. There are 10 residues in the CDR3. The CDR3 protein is CSRRWSEQFF. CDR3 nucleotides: TGCAGTCGGAGGTGGAGTGAGCAGTTCTTC.

The CDR3 sequence: CASSYNRGRTQYF. The CDR3 DNA reads TGTGCCAGCAGCTACAACAGGGGCCGGACGCAGTATTTT. The chain combines TRBV7-2 with TRBJ2-3, with 7 bases fitting TRBD1. CDR3 size: 13 residues. In germline, CDR1 is SGHTA, CDR2 FQGNSA. J was trimmed by 9 bases and V by 4 bases; bases with no gene match: 7. The complete variable domain, with remaining parts taken from reference TRBV7-2 and TRBJ2-3, reads GAGVSQSPSNKVTEKGKDVELRCDPISGHTALYWYRQSLGQGLEFLIYFQGNSAPDKSGLPSDRFSAERTGGSVSTLTIQRTQQEDSAVYLCASSYNRGRTQYFGPGTRLTVL.

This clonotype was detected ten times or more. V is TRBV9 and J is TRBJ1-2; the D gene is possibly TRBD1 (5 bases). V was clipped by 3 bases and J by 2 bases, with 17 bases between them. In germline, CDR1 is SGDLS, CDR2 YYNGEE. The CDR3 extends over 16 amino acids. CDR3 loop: CASSALHKDTNYGYTF. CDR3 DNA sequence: TGTGCCAGCAGCGCGCTCCATAAGGACACGAACTATGGCTACACCTTC.

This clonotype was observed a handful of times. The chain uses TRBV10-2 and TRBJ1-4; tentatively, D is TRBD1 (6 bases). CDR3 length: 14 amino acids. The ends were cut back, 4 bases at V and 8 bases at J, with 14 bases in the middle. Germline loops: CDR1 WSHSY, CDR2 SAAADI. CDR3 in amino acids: CASSGTADLEKLFF. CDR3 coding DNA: TGCGCCAGCAGTGGGACAGCCGACTTGGAAAAACTGTTTTTT.

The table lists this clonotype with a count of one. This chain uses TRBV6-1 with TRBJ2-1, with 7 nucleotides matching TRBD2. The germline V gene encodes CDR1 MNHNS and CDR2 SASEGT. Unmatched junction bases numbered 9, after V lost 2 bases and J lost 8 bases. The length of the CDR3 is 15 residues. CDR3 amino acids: CASSENSGSWDEQFF. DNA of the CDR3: TGTGCCAGCAGTGAAAATAGCGGGTCTTGGGATGAGCAGTTCTTC.